This T cell receptor beta chain was recorded in a study of OX40 agonist ivuxolimab in advanced cancers. Whole-study findings and limits: Researchers report that CD8+ T cells had, on average, more expanded clones than CD4+.

With autoimmune disease history or systemic immunosuppression, patients were excluded. Peripheral blood came from all dose cohorts at three timepoints. To note about this clone: Its antigen is unidentified.

TCRdb keeps only in-frame clones here, not all; method: immunoSEQ multiplex PCR. Of about 44,000 clones in the sample, roughly 94% were seen once. Germline V lookup: CDR1 GTSNPN, CDR2 SVGIG (reference sequence). The CDR3 spans 12 residues. Deletions cut 3 bases from V and 6 bases from J, with 11 bases between. This receptor was identified in an adult with an advanced solid tumor such as melanoma, head and neck, liver or kidney cancer. The chain employs TRBV30 and TRBJ1-1; no reliable D call. Sequencing used CD4+ or CD8+ T cells sorted from blood, obtained in a trial of the OX40 agonist ivuxolimab. Here the CDR3 DNA reads TGTGCCTGGAGCCTAGGTACCGCTGAAGCTTTCTTT. It specifies CAWSLGTAEAFF. The whole variable domain, remainder taken from reference TRBV30 and TRBJ1-1, is SQTIHQWPATLVQPVGSPLSLECTVEGTSNPNLYWYRQAAGRGLQLLFYSVGIGQISSEVPQNLSASRPQDRQFILSSKKLLLSDSGFYLCAWSLGTAEAFFGQGTRLTVV.